What follows is one TCR beta chain and its context. This entry belongs to a study of blood T cell repertoires in COVID-19. Study-wide background: In each case, the material was cDNA or gDNA derived from T cells, B-cell-depleted T cells, or PBMCs.

Authors' processing steps: It was from reference gene primer amplification that nucleated cell counts were estimated. Clones were read by immunoSEQ multiplex PCR, and TCRdb kept only the in-frame ones, dropping some. V and J calls and clone size are as listed in that table; D and trimming were resolved from the DNA. The sample has roughly 230,000 clones, about 85% seen once; the top ten hold around 0.97%. Trimming pared 8 bases from V and 4 bases from J, leaving 14 bases between. CDR1 and CDR2 from the germline V gene are MDHEN and SYDVKM. The CDR3 is 13 amino acids. Sequencing input: peripheral blood. The chain has TRBV28 and TRBJ1-2; D is undetermined. This receptor was taken from a man aged 40-49 years with acute or convalescent COVID-19. This CDR3 is CASVAAERYGYTF. The CDR3 nucleotides read TGTGCCAGCGTTGCGGCTGAGCGCTATGGCTACACCTTC.